This T cell receptor (beta chain) was sequenced in a study of T cell repertoires in cytomegalovirus infection. Background on the study: As its CMV epitopes, the study selected recently identified HLA-C-restricted and well-studied HLA-B-restricted targets. Public TCR beta signatures were indicative of both CMV infection and a matching HLA type.

There are 16 residues in the CDR3. The germline V gene encodes CDR1 MNHEY and CDR2 SMNVEV (reference sequence). V was trimmed by 8 bases and J by 0 bases, leaving 17 bases between them. Findings of the study overall: HLA-C-restricted CMV-specific TCR beta clonotypes were dominant in the ex vivo response.

A note on this clonotype: What it binds is not known.

TCRdb reprocessed the reads via MiXCR and lists one record per CDR3 protein. The data hold more than 250,000 distinct CDR3 sequences, with approximately 25% observed a single time. The chain recombines TRBV27 with TRBJ2-4, with D hard to call. The specimen was cultured PBMCs, collected from culture after CMV antigen stimulation. The receptor was isolated from a human donor in good health (CMV status not recorded). Some clones in this sample may be carry-over from other donors' samples. For the CDR3, the DNA is TGTGCCAGCCTATATTCGTCCCTCCTAGCCAAAAACATTCAGTACTTC. It yields the protein CASLYSSLLAKNIQYF.